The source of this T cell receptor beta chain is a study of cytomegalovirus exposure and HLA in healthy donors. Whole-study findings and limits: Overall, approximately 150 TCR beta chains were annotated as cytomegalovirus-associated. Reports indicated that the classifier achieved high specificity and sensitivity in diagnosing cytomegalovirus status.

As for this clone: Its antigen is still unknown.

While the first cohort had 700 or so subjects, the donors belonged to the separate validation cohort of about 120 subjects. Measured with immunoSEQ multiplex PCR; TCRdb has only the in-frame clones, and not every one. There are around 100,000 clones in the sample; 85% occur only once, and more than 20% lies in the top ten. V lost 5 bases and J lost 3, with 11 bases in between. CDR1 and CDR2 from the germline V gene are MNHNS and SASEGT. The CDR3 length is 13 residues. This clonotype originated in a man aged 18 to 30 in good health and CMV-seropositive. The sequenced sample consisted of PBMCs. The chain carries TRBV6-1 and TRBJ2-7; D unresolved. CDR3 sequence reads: CASSYQVDYEQYV. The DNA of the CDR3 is TGTGCCAGCAGTTATCAGGTTGACTACGAGCAGTACGTC.